The 20 T cell receptor beta chains given below trace back to one sample, sequenced in a study of blood T cell repertoires in COVID-19 (dated by TCRdb to about 2020). The library was produced with the immunoSEQ multiplex PCR assay. Drawn from immuneACCESS, this table holds only the in-frame rearrangements with V and J called that TCRdb kept. Clones are partly lost; checked studies trace under half to an unresolved V gene and leave the rest unexplained. This sample holds 200,000 to 300,000 clones; roughly 87% were observed only once. The top ten hold around 3.3% of the sample. Sequenced sample: peripheral blood. The receptors derive from a man aged 18 to 30 with active or convalescent COVID-19.

This clone has a handful of counts. The chain couples TRBV7-9 to TRBJ2-1; D gene uncertain. Germline V CDR1 and CDR2: SEHNR, FQNEAQ (reference sequence). V shed 4 bases and J shed 0 bases, with 13 bases lying between them. This CDR3 has 16 amino acids. CDR3 nucleotides: TGTGCCAGCAGCTCCCCGACTTTGAGCTCCTACAATGAGCAGTTCTTC. Protein product: CASSSPTLSSYNEQFF.

The CDR3 bases are TGCAGCGTTGATACAGGACAAACGGGAAACACCATATATTTT. It codes for CSVDTGQTGNTIYF. This rearrangement joins TRBV29-1 to TRBJ1-3; tentative D call: TRBD1 (5 bases). The CDR3 spans 14 residues. Trimming left V 3 bases short and J 4 bases short, with 13 bases between. Germline CDR1 SQVTM, CDR2 ANQGSEA.

The rearrangement uses TRBV30 and TRBJ1-2; 12 bases map to TRBD1. The CDR3 has 13 amino acids. The germline V gene has CDR1 GTSNPN and CDR2 SVGIG (reference sequence). V lost 5 bases to trimming and J lost 3 bases; unmatched junction nucleotides: 1. CDR3 residues: CAWGTGGYYGYTF. The CDR3 DNA reads as TGTGCCTGGGGGACAGGGGGCTACTATGGCTACACCTTC.

The gene calls are TRBV28 and TRBJ1-3; D might be TRBD1 (6 bases). Trimming stripped 4 bases from V and 0 bases from J, with 13 bases between. Germline lookup yields CDR1 MDHEN and CDR2 SYDVKM. This CDR3 is 16 amino acids long. CDR3 in DNA: TGTGCCAGCAGTTCAAGGACAGAGAGCTCTGGAAACACCATATATTTT. Residues: CASSSRTESSGNTIYF.

This clone showed up just once. V and J are TRBV9 and TRBJ2-1; 9 bases are shared with TRBD2. This CDR3 region has 15 residues. Germline trimming cut 3 bases from V and 3 bases from J; bases unmatched to any gene: 4. Germline V gene sequence: CDR1 SGDLS, CDR2 YYNGEE. Written as DNA, the CDR3 is TGTGCCAGCAGCGGTAGCGGGGGATACTACAATGAGCAGTTCTTC. It yields the protein CASSGSGGYYNEQFF.

V is TRBV2 and J is TRBJ1-1; maybe TRBD1 (5 bases). This CDR3 region has 14 residues. The V gene's germline CDR1 is SNHLY and CDR2 FYNNEI. V lost 4 bases and J 0 bases, leaving 9 bases between the germline ends. The CDR3 spells CASSAQGMNTEAFF. The CDR3 DNA follows: TGTGCCAGCAGTGCCCAGGGAATGAACACTGAAGCTTTCTTT.

The gene calls are TRBV28 and TRBJ1-1; D is uncertain. The V and J ends lost 4 bases and 1 base respectively, with 4 bases between them. CDR3 length equals 12 residues. Germline V gene data show CDR1 as MDHEN and CDR2 as SYDVKM. CDR3 residues: CASSSGNTEAFF. The DNA of the CDR3 is TGTGCCAGCAGTTCAGGGAACACTGAAGCTTTCTTT.

V gene TRBV10-3 combines with J gene TRBJ1-1; 7 nucleotides agree with TRBD1. The ends lost 8 bases at V and 2 bases at J; junction bases unmatched: 2. CDR1 and CDR2 (germline): ENHRY, SYGVKD. The CDR3 totals 12 residues. This CDR3 reads CAIAGGNTEAFF. In DNA, the CDR3 is TGTGCCATCGCAGGGGGAAACACTGAAGCTTTCTTT.

The rearrangement links TRBV4-3 to TRBJ1-1; TRBD1 aligns across 8 bases. Germline V gives CDR1 LGHNA, CDR2 YSLEER. V lost 3 bases to trimming and J lost 1 base; unmatched junction nucleotides: 4. The CDR3 is 15 amino acids. CDR3 sequence: CASSHYGTGNTEAFF. The DNA of the CDR3 is TGCGCCAGCAGCCACTACGGGACAGGGAACACTGAAGCTTTCTTT.

In this sample, this clone turned up a few times. The CDR3 bases are TGCAGTGCTAGTGTCCCTAGCGGGAGGCATGAGCAGTTCTTC. It codes for CSASVPSGRHEQFF. The chain joins TRBV20-1 to TRBJ2-1, with 11 bases aligning to TRBD2. Trimming cost V 3 bases and J 8 bases; bases outside gene matches: 6. Germline V gives CDR1 DFQATT, CDR2 SNEGSKA (reference sequence). The CDR3 spans 14 residues.

This chain uses TRBV5-1 with TRBJ2-5, with 10 bases that match TRBD2. The CDR3 length is 15 residues. After removal of 3 bases from V and 5 bases from J, the junction contained 7 bases not matched to a gene. Germline CDR1 reads SGHRS; CDR2 reads YFSETQ. The CDR3 here is CASSSSGGAGETQYF. CDR3 coding DNA: TGCGCCAGCAGCTCCAGCGGGGGGGCTGGGGAGACCCAGTACTTC.

The V gene is TRBV11-3, the J gene TRBJ2-7; 8 nucleotides line up with TRBD1. The CDR3 loop spans 12 amino acids. The V and J ends lost 5 bases and 7 bases, in that order; junction bases with no gene match: 4. The V gene's germline CDR1 is SGHNT and CDR2 YENEEA. CDR3 nucleotide sequence: TGTGCCAGCAGCCCAACAGGGGGGGAGCAGTACTTC. It encodes CASSPTGGEQYF.

The V and J genes are TRBV7-9 and TRBJ1-5; TRBD1 might be the D (5 bases). Trimming left V 5 bases short and J 3 bases short, with 17 bases between. The CDR3 length is 16 residues. Germline CDR1 is SEHNR and CDR2 is FQNEAQ (reference sequence). CDR3 in amino acids: CASSRDGLGPNQPQHF. CDR3 DNA sequence: TGTGCCAGCAGCCGCGATGGTCTGGGGCCCAATCAGCCCCAGCATTTT.

The rearrangement uses TRBV5-6 and TRBJ1-2, with 8 bases aligning to TRBD1. Germline values: CDR1 SGHDT, CDR2 YYEEEE. The CDR3 extends over 16 amino acids. The V gene end was trimmed by 3 bases and the J gene end by 1 base; junction bases not matched to a gene: 8. The DNA for the CDR3 is TGTGCCAGCAGCTCCTGGGACAGGAGATTTAACTATGGCTACACCTTC. Protein sequence: CASSSWDRRFNYGYTF. Full variable domain (rest looked up from reference TRBV5-6 and TRBJ1-2): DAGVTQSPTHLIKTRGQQVTLRCSPKSGHDTVSWYQQALGQGPQFIFQYYEEEERQRGNFPDRFSGHQFPNYSSELNVNALLLGDSALYLCASSSWDRRFNYGYTFGSGTRLTVV.

The count of this clone is one. J is TRBJ1-2 and V is TRBV19, with D perhaps matching TRBD1 (6 bases). CDR3 size: 15 residues. The V end lost 6 bases, the J end lost 5 bases, and 19 bases lay between the germline ends. Germline lookup yields CDR1 LNHDA and CDR2 SQIVND (reference sequence). The CDR3 sequence: CASRPQGNGRYGYTF. In DNA, the CDR3 is TGTGCCAGTAGGCCTCAGGGGAATGGAAGGTATGGCTACACCTTC.

This clone was detected only once. This sequence joins TRBV5-1 and TRBJ2-6; 8 nucleotides align to TRBD1. The CDR3 spans 18 residues. J lost 0 bases, V lost 1 base, and 6 bases had no gene match. In germline, CDR1 is SGHRS, CDR2 YFSETQ. This chain's CDR3 is CASSLLGTGSSGANVLTF. For the CDR3, the DNA is TGCGCCAGCAGCTTGTTGGGGACAGGCAGCTCTGGGGCCAACGTCCTGACTTTC.

The J gene is TRBJ1-5, the V gene TRBV19; weak D call: TRBD1 (5 bases). There are 14 residues in the CDR3. The germline CDR1 and CDR2 sequences are LNHDA and SQIVND (reference sequence). Trimming cost V 5 bases and J 2 bases, with 10 bases left between them. CDR3 DNA: TGTGCCAGTAGTGCGCAGGGTGGCAATCAGCCCCAGCATTTT. It translates to CASSAQGGNQPQHF.

The gene calls are TRBV7-2 and TRBJ2-1, with 9 bases identical to TRBD1. Per germline, CDR1 SGHTA and CDR2 FQGNSA. V lost 4 bases, J lost 6 bases, and 7 bases stayed unmatched. The CDR3 spans 15 residues. The CDR3 DNA follows: TGTGCCAGCAGCTCCCGGGACAGGGTGAGCAATGAGCAGTTCTTC. Translation gives CASSSRDRVSNEQFF.

The V and J genes are TRBV19 and TRBJ1-5; TRBD1 matches 7 bases. CDR3 length equals 18 residues. Looked up from germline, CDR1 is LNHDA and CDR2 is SQIVND (reference sequence). Losses at the gene ends were 3 bases for V and 5 bases for J; bases not matched to a gene: 16. The CDR3 region is CASSMALGGRGFDQPQHF. Written as DNA, the CDR3 is TGTGCCAGTAGTATGGCCTTAGGGGGCAGGGGATTCGATCAGCCCCAGCATTTT.

The chain recombines TRBV19 with TRBJ1-2, with 9 nucleotides matching TRBD1. V gave up 4 bases and J gave up 4 bases; unmatched junction bases: 4. Looked up from germline, CDR1 is LNHDA and CDR2 is SQIVND (reference sequence). The CDR3 length is 14 residues. CDR3 nucleotides: TGTGCCAGTAGTAGGACAGGGGCCCCCTATGGCTACACCTTC. Its protein is CASSRTGAPYGYTF.